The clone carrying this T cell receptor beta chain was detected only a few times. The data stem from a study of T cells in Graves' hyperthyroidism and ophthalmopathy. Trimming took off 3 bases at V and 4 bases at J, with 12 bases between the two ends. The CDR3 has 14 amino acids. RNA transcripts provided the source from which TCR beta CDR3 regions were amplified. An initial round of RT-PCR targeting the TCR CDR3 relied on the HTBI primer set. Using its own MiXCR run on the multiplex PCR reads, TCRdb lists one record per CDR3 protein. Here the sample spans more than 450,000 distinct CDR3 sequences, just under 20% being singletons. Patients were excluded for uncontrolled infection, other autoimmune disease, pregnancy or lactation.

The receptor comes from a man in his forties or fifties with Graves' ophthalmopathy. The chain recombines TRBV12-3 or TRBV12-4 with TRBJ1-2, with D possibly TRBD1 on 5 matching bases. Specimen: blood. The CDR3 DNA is TGTGCCAGCAGTTTGGAAAGGGGCCTCTATGGCTACACCTTC. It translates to CASSLERGLYGYTF.